This entry describes one T cell receptor (beta chain). The sample originates from a study of control samples from healthy donors and cancer patients. Trimming pared 3 bases from V and 8 bases from J, leaving 17 bases between. This CDR3 region has 16 residues. CDR1 LGHNA and CDR2 YNFKEQ come from the germline V gene. Sequencing used immunoSEQ multiplex PCR; TCRdb keeps in-frame clones, though not all of them. There are 89,000 or so clones in the sample; 87% occur only once, and 20% to 25% lies in the top ten. The chain couples TRBV4-2 to TRBJ1-6; no clear D gene. What was sequenced was blood. This sequence originates from a man aged 50-60 years in good health. The CDR3 sequence: CASSQSSTDSYSPLHF. The CDR3, as DNA: TGTGCCAGCAGCCAGAGCTCGACGGATTCTTATTCACCCCTCCACTTT.